A single sample is the source of the 9 T cell receptor beta chains below, sequenced in a study of blood T cell repertoires in COVID-19. Using immunoSEQ multiplex PCR, the repertoire was profiled, and TCRdb retains in-frame clones only, with some absent. The data contain 120,000 to 150,000 clones, approximately 88% of them singletons. The specimen was PBMCs or T cells enriched from blood (not recorded which). These receptors came from a woman aged 25 to 39 with acute COVID-19.

The rearrangement links TRBV10-3 to TRBJ2-3, with TRBD2 identical over 11 bases. The germline V gene has CDR1 ENHRY and CDR2 SYGVKD. The trim removed 5 bases at V and 0 bases at J, leaving 7 bases unmatched. The CDR3 contains 17 residues. The CDR3 bases are TGTGCCATCAGTTACGGACTAGCGGGTACTAGCACAGATACGCAGTATTTT. It specifies CAISYGLAGTSTDTQYF.

The V call is TRBV6-5, the J call TRBJ2-7, with 12 bases identical to TRBD2. Germline values: CDR1 MNHEY, CDR2 SVGAGI. This CDR3 is built from 15 residues. V lost 5 bases to trimming and J lost 3 bases; unmatched junction nucleotides: 5. CDR3 in amino acids: CASSMSTSGSYEQYF. CDR3 in DNA: TGTGCCAGCAGTATGTCGACTAGCGGGAGCTACGAGCAGTACTTC.

CDR3 nucleotides: TGTGCCAGCAGTTATACGGGAGCGGTGAGGGAGCAGTACTTC. This gives the protein CASSYTGAVREQYF. The J gene is TRBJ2-7, the V gene TRBV6-2 or TRBV6-3, with D maybe TRBD2 (6 bases). The length of the CDR3 is 14 residues. The V gene lost 3 bases and the J gene lost 7 bases, with 16 bases spanning the gap. Germline CDR1 MNHEY, CDR2 SVGEGT.

V and J are TRBV30 and TRBJ2-4; 7 nucleotides align to TRBD2. Germline CDR1 and CDR2: GTSNPN and SVGIG (reference sequence). The CDR3 runs 11 residues. The ends lost 5 bases at V and 6 bases at J; junction bases unmatched: 1. The CDR3 sequence: CAWASGNIQYF. In nucleotides, the CDR3 is TGTGCCTGGGCTAGCGGAAACATTCAGTACTTC.

With respect to this clone: Germline is not matched at one junction end, which may reflect a read error. CDR3 amino acids: CAISESGGRGIF. DNA for the CDR3: TGTGCCATCAGTGAGTCCGGCGGGAGGGGAATCTTC. This chain links TRBV10-3 with TRBJ2-1, with 9 bases matching TRBD2. The CDR3 consists of 12 residues. Per germline, CDR1 ENHRY and CDR2 SYGVKD.

The V call is TRBV2, the J call TRBJ2-1; 10 bases fit TRBD2. Germline V gene sequence: CDR1 SNHLY, CDR2 FYNNEI. The CDR3 covers 15 residues. V dropped 5 bases and J dropped 2; count of bases not matched to a gene: 3. The CDR3 sequence is CASSRTSGPYNEQFF. The DNA of the CDR3 is TGTGCCAGCAGTAGGACTAGCGGCCCCTACAATGAGCAGTTCTTC.

This chain uses TRBV20-1 with TRBJ1-5, with 7 positions matching TRBD1. The CDR3 length is 17 residues. Germline values: CDR1 DFQATT, CDR2 SNEGSKA (reference sequence). The trim removed 3 bases at V and 2 bases at J, leaving 13 bases unmatched. The CDR3 is CSASPAQGIRGNQPQHF. CDR3 nucleotides: TGCAGTGCTAGTCCGGCACAGGGGATACGGGGCAATCAGCCCCAGCATTTT.

This clone was observed a single time. The chain joins TRBV9 to TRBJ1-2; D not certain. Germline V gene lookup returns CDR1 SGDLS and CDR2 YYNGEE. V dropped 4 bases and J dropped 1 base, with 14 bases sitting between them. The CDR3 extends over 15 amino acids. Here the CDR3 DNA reads TGTGCCAGCAGCACCCACGTACGGAGTAACTATGGCTACACCTTC. It is translated as CASSTHVRSNYGYTF.

The chain uses TRBV7-9 and TRBJ1-2, with D hard to call. V lost 8 bases to trimming and J lost 0 bases, with 10 bases between them. CDR3 length equals 13 residues. Per the germline V gene, CDR1 is SEHNR and CDR2 is FQNEAQ (reference sequence). CDR3 bases: TGTGCCAGCGAGGACTCAACTAACTATGGCTACACCTTC. It is translated as CASEDSTNYGYTF. Full variable domain (rest looked up from reference TRBV7-9 and TRBJ1-2): DTGVSQNPRHKITKRGQNVTFRCDPISEHNRLYWYRQTLGQGPEFLTYFQNEAQLEKSRLLSDRFSAERPKGSFSTLEIQRTEQGDSAMYLCASEDSTNYGYTFGSGTRLTVV.